What follows describes a single TCR beta chain. A read error may account for a junction end that differs from germline. This entry belongs to a study of shared clonotypes between healthy human individuals. Sequenced by immunoSEQ multiplex PCR; TCRdb stores in-frame clones only, minus some. The sample has 950,000 to 1,100,000 clones; approximately 80% are singletons. The V gene's germline CDR1 is SEHNR and CDR2 FQNEAQ (reference sequence). The CDR3 runs 11 residues. This chain links TRBV7-9 with TRBJ1-2; 7 bases agree with TRBD1. This sequence originates from a man between 18 and 29 years old in good health. Some clones in this sample may be carry-over from other donors' samples. The sample taken for sequencing was memory CD4+ T cells from PBMCs. Subset indicated: CD45RA-negative fraction. The CDR3 nucleotides read TGTGCCAGCAGCGACGGACAGGCCCCCTCCTTC. Translation: CASSDGQAPSF. Full variable domain (rest looked up from reference TRBV7-9 and TRBJ1-2): DTGVSQNPRHKITKRGQNVTFRCDPISEHNRLYWYRQTLGQGPEFLTYFQNEAQLEKSRLLSDRFSAERPKGSFSTLEIQRTEQGDSAMYLCASSDGQAPSFGSGTRLTVV.